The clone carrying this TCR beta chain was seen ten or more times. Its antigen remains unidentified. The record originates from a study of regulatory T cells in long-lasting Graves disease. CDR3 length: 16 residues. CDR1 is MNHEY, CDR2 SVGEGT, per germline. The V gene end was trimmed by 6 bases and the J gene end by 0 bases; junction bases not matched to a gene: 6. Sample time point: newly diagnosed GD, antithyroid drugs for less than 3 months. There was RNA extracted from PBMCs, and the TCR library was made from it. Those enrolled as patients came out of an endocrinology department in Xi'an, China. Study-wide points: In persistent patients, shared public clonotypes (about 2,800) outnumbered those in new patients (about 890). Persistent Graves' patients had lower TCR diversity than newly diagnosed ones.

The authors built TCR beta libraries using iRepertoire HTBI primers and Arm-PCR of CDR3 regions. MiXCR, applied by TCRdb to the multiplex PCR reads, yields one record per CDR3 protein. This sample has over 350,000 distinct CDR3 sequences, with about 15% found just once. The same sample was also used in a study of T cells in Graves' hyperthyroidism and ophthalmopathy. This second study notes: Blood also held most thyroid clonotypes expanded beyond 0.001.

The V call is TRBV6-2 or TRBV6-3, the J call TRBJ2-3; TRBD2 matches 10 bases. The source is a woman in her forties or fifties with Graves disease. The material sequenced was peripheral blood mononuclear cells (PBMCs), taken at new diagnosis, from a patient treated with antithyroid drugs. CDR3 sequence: CASRPEGLASTDTQYF. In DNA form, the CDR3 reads TGTGCCAGCAGACCCGAGGGACTAGCGAGCACAGATACGCAGTATTTT.